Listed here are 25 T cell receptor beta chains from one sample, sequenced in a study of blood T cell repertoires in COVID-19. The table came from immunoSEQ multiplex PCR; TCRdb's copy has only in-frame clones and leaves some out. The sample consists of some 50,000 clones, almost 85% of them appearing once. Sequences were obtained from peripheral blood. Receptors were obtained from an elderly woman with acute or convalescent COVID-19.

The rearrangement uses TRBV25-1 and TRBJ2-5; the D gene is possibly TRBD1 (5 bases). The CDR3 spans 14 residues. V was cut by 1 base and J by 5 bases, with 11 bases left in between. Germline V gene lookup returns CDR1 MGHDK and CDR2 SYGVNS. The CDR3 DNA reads TGTGCCAGCAGTGAATTTAAGGGGATGGAGACCCAGTACTTC. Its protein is CASSEFKGMETQYF.

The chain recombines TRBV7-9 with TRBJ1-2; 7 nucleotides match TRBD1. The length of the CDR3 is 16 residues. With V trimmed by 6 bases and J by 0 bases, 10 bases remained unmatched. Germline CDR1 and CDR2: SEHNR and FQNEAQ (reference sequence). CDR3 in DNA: TGTGCCAGCAGAGGATTCAAGGGGGCAGCTAACTATGGCTACACCTTC. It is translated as CASRGFKGAANYGYTF.

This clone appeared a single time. The CDR3 DNA reads TGTGCCAGCAGCTTGTTCGTGAACACCGGGGAGCTGTTTTTT. This translates into CASSLFVNTGELFF. This chain connects TRBV5-4 to TRBJ2-2; the D is unclear. Germline V gene sequence: CDR1 SGHNT, CDR2 YYREEE (reference sequence). The CDR3 spans 14 residues. The ends were cut back, 1 base at V and 1 base at J, with 5 bases in the middle.

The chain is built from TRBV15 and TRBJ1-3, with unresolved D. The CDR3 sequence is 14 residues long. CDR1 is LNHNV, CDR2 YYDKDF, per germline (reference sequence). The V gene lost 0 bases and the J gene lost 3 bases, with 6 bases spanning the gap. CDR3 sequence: CATSRDRDGNTIYF. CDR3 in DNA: TGTGCCACCAGCAGAGACCGGGATGGAAACACCATATATTTT.

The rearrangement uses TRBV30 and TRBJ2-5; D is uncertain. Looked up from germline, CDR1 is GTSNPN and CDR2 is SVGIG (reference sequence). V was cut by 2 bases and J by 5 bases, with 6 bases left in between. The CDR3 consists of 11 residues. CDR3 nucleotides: TGTGCCTGGAGTTTTGCGGAGACCCAGTACTTC. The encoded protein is CAWSFAETQYF.

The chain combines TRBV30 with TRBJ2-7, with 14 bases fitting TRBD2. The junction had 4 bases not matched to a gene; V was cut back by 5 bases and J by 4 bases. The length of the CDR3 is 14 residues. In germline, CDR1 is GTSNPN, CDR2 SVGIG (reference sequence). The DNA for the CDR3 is TGTGCCTGGGGACTAGCGGGAGGTTTGTACGAGCAGTACTTC. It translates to CAWGLAGGLYEQYF.

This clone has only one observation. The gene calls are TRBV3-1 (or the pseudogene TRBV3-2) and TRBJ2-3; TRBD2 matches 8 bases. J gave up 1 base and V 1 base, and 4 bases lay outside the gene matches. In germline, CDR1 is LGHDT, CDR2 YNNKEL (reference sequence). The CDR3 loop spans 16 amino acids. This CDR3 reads CASSQGASGRTDTQYF. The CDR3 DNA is TGTGCCAGCAGCCAAGGTGCTAGCGGGCGCACAGATACGCAGTATTTT.

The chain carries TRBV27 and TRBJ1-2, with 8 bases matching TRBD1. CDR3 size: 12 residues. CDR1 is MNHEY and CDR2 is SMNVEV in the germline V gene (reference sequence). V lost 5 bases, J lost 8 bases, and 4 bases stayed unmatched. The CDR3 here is CASSDHRGGYTF. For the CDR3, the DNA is TGTGCCAGCAGTGACCACAGGGGGGGCTACACCTTC.

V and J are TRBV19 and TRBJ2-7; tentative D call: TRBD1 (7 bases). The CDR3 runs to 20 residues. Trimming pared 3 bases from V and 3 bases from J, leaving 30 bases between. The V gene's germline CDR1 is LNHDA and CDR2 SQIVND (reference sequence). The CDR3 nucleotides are TGTGCCAGTAGTATCTCTAGTATCCCTAACAATTACAGGGGAGGCTACGAGCAGTACTTC. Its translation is CASSISSIPNNYRGGYEQYF.

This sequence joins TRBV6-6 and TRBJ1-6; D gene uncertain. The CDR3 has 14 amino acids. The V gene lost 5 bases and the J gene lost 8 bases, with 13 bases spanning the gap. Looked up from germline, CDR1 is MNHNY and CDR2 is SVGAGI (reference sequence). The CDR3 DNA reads TGTGCCAGCAGTCTCAGTGCCGATTATTCACCCCTCCACTTT. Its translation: CASSLSADYSPLHF.

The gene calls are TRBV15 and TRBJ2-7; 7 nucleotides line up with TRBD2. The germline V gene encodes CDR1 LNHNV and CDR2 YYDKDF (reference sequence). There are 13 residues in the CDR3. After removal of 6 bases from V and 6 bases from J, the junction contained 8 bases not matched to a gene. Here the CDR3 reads CATRGGASGEQYF. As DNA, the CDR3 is TGTGCCACCAGGGGTGGCGCTAGCGGCGAGCAGTACTTC.

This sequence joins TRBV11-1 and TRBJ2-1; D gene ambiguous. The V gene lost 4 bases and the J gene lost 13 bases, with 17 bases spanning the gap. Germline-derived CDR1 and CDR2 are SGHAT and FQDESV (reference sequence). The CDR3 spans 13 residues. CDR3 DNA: TGTGCCAGCAGCTCCCCGAACTCCCCAACCCAGTTCTTC. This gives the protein CASSSPNSPTQFF.

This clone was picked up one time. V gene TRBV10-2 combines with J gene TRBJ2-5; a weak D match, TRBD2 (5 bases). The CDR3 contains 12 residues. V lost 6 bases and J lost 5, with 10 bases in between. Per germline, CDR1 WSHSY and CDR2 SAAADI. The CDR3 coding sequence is TGCGCCAGCAGCGGGGTGAGGGAGACCCAGTACTTC. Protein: CASSGVRETQYF.

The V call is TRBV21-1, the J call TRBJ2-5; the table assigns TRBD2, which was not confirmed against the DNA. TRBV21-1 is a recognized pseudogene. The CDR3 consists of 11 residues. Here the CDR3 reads CTRIQQETQYF. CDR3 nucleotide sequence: TGTACGCGGATCCAACAAGAGACCCAGTACTTC.

CDR3 sequence: CASSEVNQGGYTF. The DNA for the CDR3 is TGTGCCAGCAGTGAAGTTAATCAGGGTGGCTACACCTTC. The genes are TRBV25-1 and TRBJ1-2; maybe TRBD1 (5 bases). The CDR3 consists of 13 residues. With 2 bases removed from V and 7 bases from J, the gap between germline ends came to 11 bases. Germline V gene lookup returns CDR1 MGHDK and CDR2 SYGVNS.

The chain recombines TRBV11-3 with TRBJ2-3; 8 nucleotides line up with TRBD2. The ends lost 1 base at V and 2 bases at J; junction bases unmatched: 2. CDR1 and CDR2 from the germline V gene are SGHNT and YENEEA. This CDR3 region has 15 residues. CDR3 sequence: CASSLGGRTTDTQYF. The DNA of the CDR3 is TGTGCCAGCAGCTTAGGCGGGAGGACCACAGATACGCAGTATTTT.

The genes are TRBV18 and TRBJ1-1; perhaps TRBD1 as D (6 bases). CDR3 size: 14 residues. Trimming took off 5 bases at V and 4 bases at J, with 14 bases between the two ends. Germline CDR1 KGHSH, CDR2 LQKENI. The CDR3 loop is CASSSGGAATEAFF. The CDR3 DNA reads TGTGCCAGCTCAAGTGGGGGGGCAGCCACTGAAGCTTTCTTT.

The CDR3 spells CASSLRYTEAFF. In DNA, the CDR3 is TGTGCCAGTTCCCTGAGATACACTGAAGCTTTCTTT. The chain uses TRBV6-5 and TRBJ1-1; the D is unclear. The V end was cut by 9 bases, the J end by 3 bases, with 11 bases between. Germline V gene data show CDR1 as MNHEY and CDR2 as SVGAGI. The CDR3 spans 12 residues.

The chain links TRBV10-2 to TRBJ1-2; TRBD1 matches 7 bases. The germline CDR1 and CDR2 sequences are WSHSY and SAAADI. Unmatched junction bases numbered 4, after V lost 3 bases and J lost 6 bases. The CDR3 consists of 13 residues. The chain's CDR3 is CASSEGTVNGYTF. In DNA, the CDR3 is TGCGCCAGCAGTGAAGGGACAGTAAATGGCTACACCTTC.

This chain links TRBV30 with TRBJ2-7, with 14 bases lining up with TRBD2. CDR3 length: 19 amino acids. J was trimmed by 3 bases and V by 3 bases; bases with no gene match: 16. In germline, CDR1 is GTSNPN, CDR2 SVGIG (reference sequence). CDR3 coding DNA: TGTGCCTGGAGGGGACAGGGGACTAGCGGGAGATCGGTGTACTACGAGCAGTACTTC. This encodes CAWRGQGTSGRSVYYEQYF.

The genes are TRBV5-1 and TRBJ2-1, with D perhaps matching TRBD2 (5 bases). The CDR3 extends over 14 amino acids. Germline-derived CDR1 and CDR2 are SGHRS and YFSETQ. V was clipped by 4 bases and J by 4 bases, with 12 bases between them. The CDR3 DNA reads TGCGCCAGCAGCCCGAGGGCTGATTACAATGAGCAGTTCTTC. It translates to CASSPRADYNEQFF. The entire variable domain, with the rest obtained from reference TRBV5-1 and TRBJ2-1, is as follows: KAGVTQTPRYLIKTRGQQVTLSCSPISGHRSVSWYQQTPGQGLQFLFEYFSETQRNKGNFPGRFSGRQFSNSRSEMNVSTLELGDSALYLCASSPRADYNEQFFGPGTRLTVL.

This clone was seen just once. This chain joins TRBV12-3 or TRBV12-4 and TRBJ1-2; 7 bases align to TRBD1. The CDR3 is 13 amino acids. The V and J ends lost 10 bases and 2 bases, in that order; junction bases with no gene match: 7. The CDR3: CAIEGQTNYGYTF. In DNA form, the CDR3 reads TGTGCCATCGAGGGACAGACGAACTATGGCTACACCTTC.

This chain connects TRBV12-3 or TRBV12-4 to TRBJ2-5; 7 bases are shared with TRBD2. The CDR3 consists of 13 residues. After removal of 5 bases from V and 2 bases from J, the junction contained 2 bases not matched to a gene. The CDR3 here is CASSLGGQETQYF. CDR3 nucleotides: TGTGCCAGCAGTCTGGGGGGGCAAGAGACCCAGTACTTC.

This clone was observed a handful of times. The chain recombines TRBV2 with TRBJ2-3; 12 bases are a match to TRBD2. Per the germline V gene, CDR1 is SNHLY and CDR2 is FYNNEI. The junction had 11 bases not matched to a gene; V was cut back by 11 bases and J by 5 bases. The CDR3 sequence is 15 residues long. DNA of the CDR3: TGTGCCGACACCCTAGCGGGAGGGCCGGGAGATACGCAGTATTTT. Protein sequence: CADTLAGGPGDTQYF.

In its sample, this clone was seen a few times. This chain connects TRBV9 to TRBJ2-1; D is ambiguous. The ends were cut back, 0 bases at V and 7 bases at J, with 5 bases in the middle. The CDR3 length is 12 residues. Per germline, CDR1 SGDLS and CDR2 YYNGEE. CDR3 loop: CASSVETNEQFF. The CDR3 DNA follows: TGTGCCAGCAGCGTAGAGACAAATGAGCAGTTCTTC.